This T cell receptor (beta chain) came from a study of response to subunit inactivated influenza vaccine. Study results and limitations: Authors suggested each seasonal flu vaccination may recruit only limited numbers of new T cells.

This clonotype was observed at least ten times. Its antigen is not known. TCRdb called the RT-PCR reads again in MiXCR, with one record for every CDR3 protein. The sample includes a few hundred thousand distinct CDR3 sequences, approximately 11% of them seen just once. Trimming left V 3 bases short and J 0 bases short, with 3 bases between. The CDR3 is 13 residues long. The chain uses TRBV12-3 or TRBV12-4 and TRBJ1-5; D unresolved. The sample in question was PBMCs from blood, obtained about 40 days after vaccination. The clonotype comes from a man aged 50 to 60 who received an inactivated influenza vaccine. CDR3 sequence: CASSFNSNQPQHF. CDR3 nucleotides: TGTGCCAGCAGTTTTAATAGCAATCAGCCCCAGCATTTT.